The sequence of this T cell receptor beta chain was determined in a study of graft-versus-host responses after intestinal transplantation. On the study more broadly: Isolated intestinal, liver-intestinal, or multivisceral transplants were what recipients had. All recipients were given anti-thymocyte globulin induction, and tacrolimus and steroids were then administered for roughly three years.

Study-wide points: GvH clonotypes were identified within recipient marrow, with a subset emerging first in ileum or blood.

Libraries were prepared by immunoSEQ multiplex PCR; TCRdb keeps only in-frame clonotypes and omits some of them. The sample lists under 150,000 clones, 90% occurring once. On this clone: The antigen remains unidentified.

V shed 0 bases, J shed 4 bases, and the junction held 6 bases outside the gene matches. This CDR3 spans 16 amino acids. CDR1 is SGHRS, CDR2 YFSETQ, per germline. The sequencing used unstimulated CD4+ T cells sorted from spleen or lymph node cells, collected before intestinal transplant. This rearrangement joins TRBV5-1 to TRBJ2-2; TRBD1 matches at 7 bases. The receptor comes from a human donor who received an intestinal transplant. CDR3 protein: CASSLAPGGATGELFF. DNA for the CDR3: TGCGCCAGCAGCTTGGCCCCAGGGGGTGCCACCGGGGAGCTGTTTTTT.